Listed here are 24 T cell receptor beta chains from one sample, sequenced in a study of chemoradiotherapy in HPV16-positive cancers (dated by TCRdb to the early 2020s). Library preparation was by the immunoSEQ multiplex PCR assay. TCRdb holds this immuneACCESS table with in-frame rearrangements only. Some clones are missing; in checked studies, unresolved V genes explain under half, and the rest has no known cause. The sample table lists 25,000 to 30,000 clones, approximately 84% of them with a count of one. Of the sample, around 5.1% falls within the top ten clones. The source material was blood, sampled from a patient who underwent chemoradiotherapy. The receptors derive from a human donor with HPV-associated anogenital cancer.

The chain joins TRBV6-6 to TRBJ1-2; 8 bases line up with TRBD1. The junction had 9 bases not matched to a gene; V was cut back by 5 bases and J by 4 bases. The CDR3 sequence is 15 residues long. Germline V lookup: CDR1 MNHNY, CDR2 SVGAGI (reference sequence). CDR3 loop: CASSLGTGTSYGYTF. DNA for the CDR3: TGTGCCAGCAGTCTAGGGACAGGAACTTCCTATGGCTACACCTTC.

The chain links TRBV11-3 to TRBJ2-1; D possibly corresponds to TRBD2 (7 bases). The length of the CDR3 is 15 residues. CDR1 and CDR2 (germline): SGHNT, YENEEA. The V end lost 5 bases, the J end lost 6 bases, and 17 bases lay between the germline ends. The CDR3 sequence is CASSVHGGAINEQFF. The CDR3 bases are TGTGCCAGCAGCGTCCATGGGGGGGCAATCAATGAGCAGTTCTTC.

This clone came up a few times. V usage is TRBV27 and J usage is TRBJ1-1; D remains ambiguous. V lost 2 bases and J 7 bases, leaving 14 bases between the germline ends. This CDR3 has 14 residues. Germline-derived CDR1 and CDR2 are MNHEY and SMNVEV (reference sequence). The CDR3 here is CASSLLADGFEAFF. The CDR3 DNA follows: TGTGCCAGCAGTTTACTCGCGGACGGTTTTGAAGCTTTCTTT.

V and J are TRBV5-1 and TRBJ2-3; D possibly matches TRBD1 or TRBD2 (6 bases each). CDR1 is SGHRS and CDR2 is YFSETQ in the germline V gene. This CDR3 contains 15 residues. V lost 1 base and J lost 6, with 15 bases in between. This CDR3 reads CASSLQRWGADTQYF. The CDR3 nucleotides read TGCGCCAGCAGCTTGCAGCGGTGGGGGGCGGATACGCAGTATTTT.

This chain joins TRBV30 and TRBJ1-4; TRBD1 might be the D (6 bases). V lost 3 bases, J lost 8 bases, and 13 bases lay in between. The CDR3 consists of 13 residues. CDR1 GTSNPN and CDR2 SVGIG come from the germline V gene (reference sequence). The chain's CDR3 is CAWSGQGYEKLFF. The CDR3, as DNA: TGTGCCTGGAGCGGGCAGGGGTACGAAAAACTGTTTTTT.

The rearrangement uses TRBV2 and TRBJ1-5, with D uncertain. The CDR3 is 15 residues long. The ends were cut back, 3 bases at V and 10 bases at J, with 19 bases in the middle. Germline CDR1 is SNHLY and CDR2 is FYNNEI. The CDR3 loop is CASSDWQAPISPQHF. In DNA form, the CDR3 reads TGTGCCAGCAGTGATTGGCAGGCCCCAATCAGCCCCCAGCATTTT.

The V call is TRBV7-6, the J call TRBJ2-4; weak D call: TRBD1 (5 bases). CDR1 is SGHVS, CDR2 FNYEAQ, per germline. V lost 5 bases to trimming and J lost 2 bases, with 7 bases between them. This CDR3 is 13 amino acids long. The CDR3 here is CASSAGPKNIQYF. CDR3 nucleotide sequence: TGTGCCAGCAGCGCAGGGCCCAAAAACATTCAGTACTTC.

With respect to this clone: Other DNA sequences in the same sample also yield this CDR3. The chain combines TRBV6-1 with TRBJ1-5, with D unresolved. V dropped 6 bases and J dropped 1 base, with 10 bases sitting between them. This CDR3 spans 14 amino acids. From germline, CDR1 is MNHNS and CDR2 SASEGT. The CDR3 sequence is CASSEWVSNQPQHF. The CDR3 nucleotides read TGTGCCAGCAGCGAATGGGTCAGCAATCAGCCCCAGCATTTT.

The chain joins TRBV2 to TRBJ1-4; TRBD1 is a possible D gene (6 bases). Germline CDR1 and CDR2: SNHLY and FYNNEI. CDR3 length: 14 amino acids. Trimming shortened V by 3 bases and J by 4 bases, and 9 bases separated the two germline ends. CDR3 DNA: TGTGCCAGCAGTGAGGACAGCTATAATGAAAAACTGTTTTTT. It specifies CASSEDSYNEKLFF.

The rearrangement joins TRBV10-2 to TRBJ1-1; TRBD1 matches 7 bases. Germline V lookup: CDR1 WSHSY, CDR2 SAAADI. The CDR3 has 12 amino acids. The trim removed 6 bases at V and 5 bases at J, leaving 3 bases unmatched. The CDR3 DNA sequence: TGCGCCAGCAGGGAACAGGGGACTGAAGCTTTCTTT. Protein product: CASREQGTEAFF.

The V and J genes are TRBV11-2 and TRBJ2-3; no clear D gene. CDR3 length: 12 residues. Trimming removed 5 bases at V and 2 bases at J, with 5 bases between. CDR1 and CDR2 (germline): SGHAT, FQNNGV. This CDR3 reads CASSPTTDTQYF. For the CDR3, the DNA is TGTGCCAGCAGCCCAACCACAGATACGCAGTATTTT.

The J gene is TRBJ2-1, the V gene TRBV10-3, with 11 bases fitting TRBD2. Germline assignment: CDR1 ENHRY and CDR2 SYGVKD. J gave up 4 bases and V 9 bases, and 8 bases lay outside the gene matches. There are 15 residues in the CDR3. This chain's CDR3 is CAISLAGGTYNEQFF. The DNA of the CDR3 is TGTGCCATATCCCTAGCGGGGGGAACATACAATGAGCAGTTCTTC.

V usage is TRBV2 and J usage is TRBJ2-3; no clear D. The length of the CDR3 is 16 residues. Germline V lookup: CDR1 SNHLY, CDR2 FYNNEI. Trimming took off 6 bases at V and 0 bases at J, with 16 bases between the two ends. Here the CDR3 DNA reads TGTGCCAGCAGCACCAACAAGGATACTAGCACAGATACGCAGTATTTT. Translation gives CASSTNKDTSTDTQYF. Full variable domain (remainder filled in from reference TRBV2 and TRBJ2-3): EPEVTQTPSHQVTQMGQEVILRCVPISNHLYFYWYRQILGQKVEFLVSFYNNEISEKSEIFDDQFSVERPDGSNFTLKIRSTKLEDSAMYFCASSTNKDTSTDTQYFGPGTRLTVL.

The chain is built from TRBV6-1 and TRBJ1-6; D ambiguous. The CDR3 has 15 amino acids. The V end was cut by 1 base, the J end by 10 bases, with 14 bases between. Germline-derived CDR1 and CDR2 are MNHNS and SASEGT. The CDR3 DNA reads TGTGCCAGCAGTGAAGATGGGGAGGTTTACTCACCCCTCCACTTT. Translation gives CASSEDGEVYSPLHF.

The gene calls are TRBV18 and TRBJ1-1; D perhaps matches TRBD1 (6 bases). The germline gives CDR1 KGHSH, CDR2 LQKENI. The CDR3 has 15 residues. Trimming cost V 6 bases and J 1 base, with 15 bases left between them. CDR3 protein: CASSPRGGWNTEAFF. The CDR3 nucleotides read TGTGCCAGCTCCCCCAGAGGGGGGTGGAACACTGAAGCTTTCTTT.

The rearrangement joins TRBV29-1 to TRBJ2-4; 9 bases fit TRBD1. The CDR3 totals 14 residues. V lost 2 bases, J lost 6 bases, and 5 bases stayed unmatched. The germline gives CDR1 SQVTM, CDR2 ANQGSEA. The DNA of the CDR3 is TGCAGCGTTGAAAAAGGGACAGGGTCAAACATTCAGTACTTC. Encoded protein: CSVEKGTGSNIQYF.

V gene TRBV5-5 combines with J gene TRBJ2-6; 9 nucleotides line up with TRBD1. The CDR3 is made up of 20 amino acids. The V gene end was trimmed by 4 bases and the J gene end by 1 base; junction bases not matched to a gene: 15. The germline V gene has CDR1 SGHKS and CDR2 YYEKEE (reference sequence). In nucleotides, the CDR3 is TGTGCCAGCAGCCTGAGCCCGGGACAGGGCTCGCCGTCTGGGGCCAACGTCCTGACTTTC. Protein sequence: CASSLSPGQGSPSGANVLTF.

The chain is built from TRBV13 and TRBJ2-7; no firm D call. The CDR3 consists of 12 residues. V was cut by 2 bases and J by 10 bases, with 12 bases left in between. Per germline, CDR1 PRHDT and CDR2 FYEKMQ (reference sequence). The CDR3 spells CASSLLTGPQYV. The CDR3 DNA reads TGTGCCAGCAGCTTACTCACCGGGCCCCAGTACGTC.

This clone was detected only a few times. This CDR3 is CASSVQGPNPETQYF. CDR3 DNA: TGCGCCAGCAGCGTACAGGGGCCCAACCCAGAGACCCAGTACTTC. This sequence joins TRBV5-1 and TRBJ2-5; 7 bases fit TRBD1. The germline gives CDR1 SGHRS, CDR2 YFSETQ. V was pared by 4 bases and J by 4 bases, with 10 bases of the junction left unmatched. The CDR3 is 15 residues long.

The chain recombines TRBV19 with TRBJ1-1; D remains unclear. Trimming removed 7 bases from V and 1 base from J, with 13 bases in between. CDR1 and CDR2 (germline): LNHDA, SQIVND (reference sequence). The CDR3 sequence is 14 residues long. CDR3 region: CASIPPAQNTEAFF. Written as DNA, the CDR3 is TGTGCCAGTATCCCTCCAGCCCAGAACACTGAAGCTTTCTTT.

This chain uses TRBV15 with TRBJ2-7; 9 nucleotides agree with TRBD1. The CDR3 sequence is 14 residues long. The trim removed 10 bases at V and 4 bases at J, leaving 11 bases unmatched. Germline CDR1 reads LNHNV; CDR2 reads YYDKDF (reference sequence). This CDR3 is CASRGDREAYEQYF. The CDR3 DNA sequence: TGTGCCAGCAGGGGGGACAGGGAGGCTTACGAGCAGTACTTC.

The V call is TRBV11-1, the J call TRBJ1-2; a possible D gene is TRBD1 (5 bases). Trimming cost V 1 base and J 4 bases, with 10 bases left between them. The V gene's germline CDR1 is SGHAT and CDR2 FQDESV (reference sequence). This CDR3 region has 14 residues. The CDR3 DNA is TGTGCCAGCAGCTTAGACGGGGCGGGCTATGGCTACACCTTC. Amino acids: CASSLDGAGYGYTF.

The chain carries TRBV6-5 and TRBJ2-5; TRBD2 aligns across 7 bases. Germline lookup yields CDR1 MNHEY and CDR2 SVGAGI. CDR3 length: 11 amino acids. Losses at the gene ends were 6 bases for V and 5 bases for J; bases not matched to a gene: 0. The CDR3 loop reads CASSGGETQYF. CDR3 bases: TGTGCCAGCAGCGGGGGGGAGACCCAGTACTTC.

V usage is TRBV27 and J usage is TRBJ2-3; D not resolved. Trimming cost V 5 bases and J 4 bases, with 4 bases left between them. The CDR3 contains 11 residues. The germline V gene encodes CDR1 MNHEY and CDR2 SMNVEV (reference sequence). CDR3 sequence reads: CASSSPDTQYF. The CDR3 DNA reads TGTGCCAGCAGTAGCCCAGATACGCAGTATTTT.